These 16 T cell receptor beta chains originate from one sample sequenced in a study of CD8+CD57+ T cells in acquired aplastic anemia. The patients chosen for sequencing had shown expansion of CD8+CD57+ cells (detected by flow cytometry). Genomic DNA constituted the template upon which TCR beta VDJ and CDR3 profiling was performed. Each CDR3 protein is one row after TCRdb ran MiXCR on the reads. The repertoire has around 220,000 distinct CDR3 sequences, approximately 51% of them found once; the top ten carry just under 20%. The material sequenced was sorted CD4+, CD8+, or CD8+CD57+ T cells (not recorded which) from PBMCs. All receptors come from a human donor with aplastic anemia.

This clonotype was picked up many times. The chain joins TRBV6-5 to TRBJ1-2, with D perhaps TRBD1 (5 bases). Germline V gives CDR1 MNHEY, CDR2 SVGAGI. The ends were cut back, 6 bases at V and 3 bases at J, with 17 bases in the middle. The CDR3 totals 15 residues. The CDR3 sequence is CASSRSGAGDYGYTF. Written as DNA, the CDR3 is TGTGCCAGCAGCCGGAGCGGGGCTGGTGACTATGGCTACACCTTC.

A few counts support this clonotype. The chain recombines TRBV18 with TRBJ1-1, with 10 bases identical to TRBD1. J lost 11 bases, V lost 3 bases, and 6 bases had no gene match. Germline V gives CDR1 KGHSH, CDR2 LQKENI. The CDR3 sequence is 13 residues long. CDR3 coding DNA: TGTGCCAGCTCACCGGACAGGGGGGTTATGGCTTTCTTT. Amino acid sequence: CASSPDRGVMAFF.

This clonotype was seen repeatedly, ten times or more. A junction end diverges from the germline sequence, so it may reflect a read error. The chain couples TRBV5-8 to TRBJ2-2; D is undetermined. Germline loops: CDR1 SGHTS, CDR2 YDEGEE. The CDR3 is 14 residues long. CDR3 region: CASRLDMVAGELFF. CDR3 in DNA: TGTGCCAGCAGGTTGGATATGGTCGCCGGGGAGCTGTTTTTT.

V and J are TRBV12-3 or TRBV12-4 and TRBJ1-1, with D possibly TRBD1 on 5 matching bases. Trimming pared 7 bases from V and 7 bases from J, leaving 10 bases between. CDR3 size: 11 residues. The DNA of the CDR3 is TGTGCCAGCACAGGGAGAGGTGAAGCTTTCTTT. Translation: CASTGRGEAFF.

The chain uses TRBV2 and TRBJ1-4; perhaps TRBD1 as D (5 bases). The CDR3 is 13 residues long. The germline V gene has CDR1 SNHLY and CDR2 FYNNEI. Trimming took off 6 bases at V and 8 bases at J, with 13 bases between the two ends. In DNA form, the CDR3 reads TGTGCCAGCAGGGGGGACGGGAAAGAAAAACTGTTTTTT. Translating it yields CASRGDGKEKLFF.

This clonotype was seen a few times. The gene calls are TRBV10-3 and TRBJ2-7; the D is unclear. The CDR3 sequence is 12 residues long. V lost 5 bases, J lost 7 bases, and 12 bases lay in between. Germline CDR1 reads ENHRY; CDR2 reads SYGVKD. CDR3 sequence reads: CAISSGLGEQYF. The CDR3, as DNA: TGTGCCATCAGTTCAGGATTGGGGGAGCAGTACTTC.

This chain joins TRBV19 and TRBJ1-1, with D unresolved. CDR1 is LNHDA, CDR2 SQIVND, per germline (reference sequence). The CDR3 covers 13 residues. In DNA, the CDR3 is TGTGCTAGTTATGGAAGACAGAACACTGAAGCTTTCTTT. Its translation is CASYGRQNTEAFF.

This clonotype came up a few times. The chain carries TRBV5-6 and TRBJ2-7; TRBD1 matches 8 bases. The CDR3 has 16 amino acids. With 4 bases clipped from V and 3 bases from J, the junction kept 12 bases outside the gene matches. Per germline, CDR1 SGHDT and CDR2 YYEEEE. The CDR3 region has the DNA TGTGCCAGCAGCCCGAGACAGGGGCCTAATTACTACGAGCAGTACTTC. This sequence encodes CASSPRQGPNYYEQYF.

J is TRBJ2-7 and V is TRBV7-3; no firm D call. Germline CDR1 SGHTA, CDR2 FQGTGA. The CDR3 runs to 14 residues. Trimming left V 5 bases short and J 0 bases short, with 11 bases between. The CDR3 sequence: CASSKSRSSYEQYF. As DNA, the CDR3 is TGTGCCAGCAGCAAGAGTAGGAGCTCCTACGAGCAGTACTTC.

Note on this clonotype: This may be a read error: a much more frequent sequence differs by one nucleotide. CDR3 nucleotides: TGTGCCAGCAGCAAACCCACTGGCGGGGGGGCAGATACGCAGTATTTT. This codes for CASSKPTGGGADTQYF. The chain is built from TRBV10-2 and TRBJ2-3, with 9 bases that match TRBD2. Germline CDR1 and CDR2: WSHSY and SAAADI. This CDR3 is 16 amino acids long.

This rearrangement joins TRBV12-3 or TRBV12-4 to TRBJ2-7; D possibly corresponds to TRBD1 (5 bases). Trimming removed 6 bases at V and 2 bases at J, with 8 bases between. This CDR3 is 12 amino acids long. DNA for the CDR3: TGTGCCAGCAGCCCGACAGCCTACGAGCAGTACGTC. Translating it yields CASSPTAYEQYV.

At least ten counts were recorded for this clonotype. The chain couples TRBV20-1 to TRBJ2-3; 16 bases are shared with TRBD2. The CDR3 consists of 16 residues. CDR1 and CDR2 (germline): DFQATT, SNEGSKA (reference sequence). V shed 6 bases, J shed 2 bases, and the junction held 5 bases outside the gene matches. Here the CDR3 DNA reads TGCAGTGCCGAGGGGACTAGCGGGGGGGTCACAGATACGCAGTATTTT. As protein: CSAEGTSGGVTDTQYF.

The chain is built from TRBV28 and TRBJ1-2; tentatively, D is TRBD1 (6 bases). Germline V gene lookup returns CDR1 MDHEN and CDR2 SYDVKM. V was cut by 8 bases and J by 8 bases, with 24 bases left in between. The CDR3 totals 15 residues. The CDR3 sequence: CASLTQYGGQGGYTF. DNA for the CDR3: TGTGCCAGCCTCACACAGTACGGGGGGCAGGGAGGCTACACCTTC.

This clonotype was picked up many times. The gene calls are TRBV5-8 and TRBJ2-5; 8 bases fit TRBD2. CDR1 SGHTS and CDR2 YDEGEE come from the germline V gene. The V gene end was trimmed by 0 bases and the J gene end by 5 bases; junction bases not matched to a gene: 6. This CDR3 is 15 amino acids long. CDR3 residues: CASSLGGTRYETQYF. The CDR3 region has the DNA TGTGCCAGCAGCTTGGGGGGGACTAGGTACGAGACCCAGTACTTC. The whole variable domain, remainder taken from reference TRBV5-8 and TRBJ2-5, is EAGVTQSPTHLIKTRGQQATLRCSPISGHTSVYWYQQALGLGLQFLLWYDEGEERNRGNFPPRFSGRQFPNYSSELNVNALELEDSALYLCASSLGGTRYETQYFGPGTRLLVL.

At least ten counts were recorded for this clonotype. The gene calls are TRBV6-5 and TRBJ1-1; D unresolved. CDR3 size: 13 residues. Trimming left V 0 bases short and J 5 bases short, with 7 bases between. Germline V lookup: CDR1 MNHEY, CDR2 SVGAGI. This chain's CDR3 is CASSYSRRTEAFF. CDR3 bases: TGTGCCAGCAGTTACTCCCGGAGGACTGAAGCTTTCTTT.

This clonotype was seen at least ten times. V is TRBV5-1 and J is TRBJ1-4; 11 bases line up with TRBD1. CDR3 length: 16 residues. The junction had 4 bases not matched to a gene; V was cut back by 0 bases and J by 6 bases. The germline V gene encodes CDR1 SGHRS and CDR2 YFSETQ. The DNA for the CDR3 is TGCGCCAGCAGCTTGGGGCCGGGACAGGGGGATGAAAAACTGTTTTTT. Protein sequence: CASSLGPGQGDEKLFF. Based on the CDR3 plus reference TRBV5-1 and TRBJ1-4, the full variable domain is KAGVTQTPRYLIKTRGQQVTLSCSPISGHRSVSWYQQTPGQGLQFLFEYFSETQRNKGNFPGRFSGRQFSNSRSEMNVSTLELGDSALYLCASSLGPGQGDEKLFFGSGTQLSVL.